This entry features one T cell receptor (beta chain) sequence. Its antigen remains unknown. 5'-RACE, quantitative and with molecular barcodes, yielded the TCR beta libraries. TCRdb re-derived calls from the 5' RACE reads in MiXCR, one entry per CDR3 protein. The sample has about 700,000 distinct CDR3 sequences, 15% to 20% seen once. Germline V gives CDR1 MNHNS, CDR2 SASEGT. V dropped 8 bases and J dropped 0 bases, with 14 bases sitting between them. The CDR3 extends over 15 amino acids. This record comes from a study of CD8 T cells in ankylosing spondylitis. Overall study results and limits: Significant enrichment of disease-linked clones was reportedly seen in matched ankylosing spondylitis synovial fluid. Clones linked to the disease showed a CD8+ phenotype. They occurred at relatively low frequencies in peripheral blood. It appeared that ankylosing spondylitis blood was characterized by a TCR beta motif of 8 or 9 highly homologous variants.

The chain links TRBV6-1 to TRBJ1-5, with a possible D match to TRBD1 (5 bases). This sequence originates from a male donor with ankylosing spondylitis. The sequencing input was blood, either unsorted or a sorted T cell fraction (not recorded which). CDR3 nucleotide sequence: TGTGCCAGCCACAGCCCGACAGATAGCAATCAGCCCCAGCATTTT. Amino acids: CASHSPTDSNQPQHF.